Presented here are 5 T cell receptor beta chains from one specimen sequenced in a study of CD8 T cells in ankylosing spondylitis. Study-wide findings and caveats: A TCR beta motif made of about eight highly homologous variants seemed typical of ankylosing spondylitis blood.

These TCRs are of unknown antigen specificity. Each CDR3 protein is one row after TCRdb ran MiXCR on the 5' RACE reads. The sample contains some 800,000 distinct CDR3 sequences, approximately 10% of which appear only once. Sequenced input: blood, either unsorted or a sorted T cell fraction (not recorded which). The receptors derive from a male donor with ankylosing spondylitis.

The chain uses TRBV7-2 and TRBJ1-6, with 12 bases aligning to TRBD1. The CDR3 extends over 13 amino acids. V lost 5 bases to trimming and J lost 13 bases; unmatched junction nucleotides: 3. Germline loops: CDR1 SGHTA, CDR2 FQGNSA. CDR3: CASSRDRGLPLHF. For the CDR3, the DNA is TGTGCCAGCAGCCGGGACAGGGGGCTCCCCCTCCACTTT.

This chain links TRBV20-1 with TRBJ1-5, with 11 bases aligning to TRBD1. Germline V gives CDR1 DFQATT, CDR2 SNEGSKA (reference sequence). The trim removed 6 bases at V and 5 bases at J, leaving 3 bases unmatched. This CDR3 has 13 residues. CDR3: CSARTGGDQPQHF. DNA of the CDR3: TGCAGTGCGAGGACAGGGGGCGATCAGCCCCAGCATTTT.

This clonotype was counted ten times or more. The chain joins TRBV10-3 to TRBJ1-4; no firm D call. The V end was cut by 3 bases, the J end by 11 bases, with 16 bases between. CDR3 length: 14 amino acids. Germline V gene data show CDR1 as ENHRY and CDR2 as SYGVKD. In DNA, the CDR3 is TGTGCCATCAGTGAAATTGCCTTTCTGGATAAACTGTTTTTT. Its translation is CAISEIAFLDKLFF.

V gene TRBV7-2 combines with J gene TRBJ1-6; 7 bases are a match to TRBD1. The CDR3 runs to 15 residues. The germline V gene encodes CDR1 SGHTA and CDR2 FQGNSA. Trimming took 5 bases from V and 7 from J; bases not matched to a gene: 8. Here the CDR3 reads CASSIPGQRNSPLHF. The CDR3 coding sequence is TGTGCCAGCAGCATTCCGGGACAGAGGAATTCACCCCTCCACTTT.

The chain has TRBV20-1 and TRBJ1-2; D is possibly TRBD1 (5 bases). V was pared by 1 base and J by 4 bases, with 19 bases between. Germline values: CDR1 DFQATT, CDR2 SNEGSKA (reference sequence). This CDR3 has 16 residues. The CDR3 sequence: CSARAGAPIQSYGYTF. The CDR3 DNA reads TGCAGTGCTAGAGCCGGGGCGCCGATTCAGTCCTATGGCTACACCTTC.